This TCR beta chain is drawn from a study of Ad26.COV2.S vaccination and SARS-CoV-2 variants. At the level of the study: Recipients of Ad26.COV2.S got it intramuscularly, once or twice 56 days apart. Findings and limits, study-wide: Measurements of TCR breadth and depth may have given underestimates of the total T cell responses. It was vaccine recipients, not placebo recipients, who had the higher spike-specific TCR breadth. Substantial breadth in spike-specific CD8+ and CD4+ T cell responses was reportedly seen after vaccination.

Note on this clone: Its antigen remains unidentified.

Treatment: 19 received Ad26.COV2.S at low or high dose, single or two shots; 5 received placebo; per-sample allocation not given. Samples were taken on day 63 after the first vaccine or placebo injection. V was trimmed by 0 bases and J by 0 bases, leaving 9 bases between them. The CDR3 is 17 residues long. The germline V gene encodes CDR1 MNHEY and CDR2 SMNVEV (reference sequence). This table comes from immunoSEQ multiplex PCR, and its TCRdb copy is limited to in-frame clones, with some not included. The table includes roughly 680,000 clones, more than 80% detected once. The chain couples TRBV27 to TRBJ1-6; D unresolved. The clonotype originates from a person aged 18-60 years who received the Ad26.COV2.S COVID-19 vaccine or a placebo. This material consisted of peripheral blood, taken in a trial of Ad26.COV2.S vaccine versus placebo. The DNA for the CDR3 is TGTGCCAGCAGTTTATCTATGGGGAGCTCCTATAATTCACCCCTCCACTTT. Its protein is CASSLSMGSSYNSPLHF.